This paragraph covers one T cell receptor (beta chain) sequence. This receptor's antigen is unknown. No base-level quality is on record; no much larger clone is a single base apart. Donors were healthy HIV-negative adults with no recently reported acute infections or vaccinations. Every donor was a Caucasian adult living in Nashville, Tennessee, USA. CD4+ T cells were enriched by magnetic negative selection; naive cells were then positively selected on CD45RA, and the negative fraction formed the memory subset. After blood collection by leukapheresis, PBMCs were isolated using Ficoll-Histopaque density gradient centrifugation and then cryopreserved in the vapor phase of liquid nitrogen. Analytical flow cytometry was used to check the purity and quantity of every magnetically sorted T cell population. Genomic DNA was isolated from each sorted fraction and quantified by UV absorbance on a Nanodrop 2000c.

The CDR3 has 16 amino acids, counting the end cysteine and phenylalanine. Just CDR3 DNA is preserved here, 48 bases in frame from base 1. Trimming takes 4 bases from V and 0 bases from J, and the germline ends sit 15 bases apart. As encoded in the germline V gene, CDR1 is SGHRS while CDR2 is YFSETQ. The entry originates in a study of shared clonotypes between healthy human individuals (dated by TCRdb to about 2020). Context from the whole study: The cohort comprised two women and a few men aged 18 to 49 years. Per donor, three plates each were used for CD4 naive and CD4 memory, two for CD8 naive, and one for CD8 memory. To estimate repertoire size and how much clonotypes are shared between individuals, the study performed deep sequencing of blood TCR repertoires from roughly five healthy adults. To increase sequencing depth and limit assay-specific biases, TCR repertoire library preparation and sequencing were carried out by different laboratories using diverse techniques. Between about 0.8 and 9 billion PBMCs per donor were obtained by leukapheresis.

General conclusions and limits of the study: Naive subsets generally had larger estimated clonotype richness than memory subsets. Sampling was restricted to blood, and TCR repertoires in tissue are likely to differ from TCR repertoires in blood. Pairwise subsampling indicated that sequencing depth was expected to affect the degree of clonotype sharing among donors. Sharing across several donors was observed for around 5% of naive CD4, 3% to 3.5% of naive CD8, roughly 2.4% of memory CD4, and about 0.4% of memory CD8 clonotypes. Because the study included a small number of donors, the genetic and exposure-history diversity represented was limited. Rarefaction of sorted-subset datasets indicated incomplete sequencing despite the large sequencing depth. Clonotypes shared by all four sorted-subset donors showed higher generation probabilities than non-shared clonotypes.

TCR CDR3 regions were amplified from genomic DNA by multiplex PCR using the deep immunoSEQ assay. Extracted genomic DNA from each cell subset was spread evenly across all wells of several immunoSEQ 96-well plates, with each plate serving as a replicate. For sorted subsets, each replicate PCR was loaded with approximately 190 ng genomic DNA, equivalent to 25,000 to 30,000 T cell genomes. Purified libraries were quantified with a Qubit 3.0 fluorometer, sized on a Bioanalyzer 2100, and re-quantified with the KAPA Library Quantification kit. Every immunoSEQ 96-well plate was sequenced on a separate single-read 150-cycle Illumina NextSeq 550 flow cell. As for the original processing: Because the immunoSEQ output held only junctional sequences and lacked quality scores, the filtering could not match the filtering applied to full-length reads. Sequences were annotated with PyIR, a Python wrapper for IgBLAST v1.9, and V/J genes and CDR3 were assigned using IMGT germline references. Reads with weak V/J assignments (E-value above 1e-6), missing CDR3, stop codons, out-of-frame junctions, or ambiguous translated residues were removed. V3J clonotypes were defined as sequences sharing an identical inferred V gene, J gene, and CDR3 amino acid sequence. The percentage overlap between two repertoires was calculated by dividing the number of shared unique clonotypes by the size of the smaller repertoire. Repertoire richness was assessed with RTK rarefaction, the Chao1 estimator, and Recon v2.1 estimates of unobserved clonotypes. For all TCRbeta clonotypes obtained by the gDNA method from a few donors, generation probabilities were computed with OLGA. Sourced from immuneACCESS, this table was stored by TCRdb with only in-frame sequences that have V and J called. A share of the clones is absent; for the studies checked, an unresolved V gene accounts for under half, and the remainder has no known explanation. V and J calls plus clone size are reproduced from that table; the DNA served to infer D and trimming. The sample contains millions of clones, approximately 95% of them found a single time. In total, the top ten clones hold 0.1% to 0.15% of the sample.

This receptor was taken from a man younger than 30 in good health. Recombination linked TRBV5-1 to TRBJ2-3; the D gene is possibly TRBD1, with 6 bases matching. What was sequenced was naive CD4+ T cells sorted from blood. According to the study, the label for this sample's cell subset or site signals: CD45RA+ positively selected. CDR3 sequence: CASSAAGTQSTDTQYF. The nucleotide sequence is TGCGCCAGCAGCGCGGCCGGGACACAAAGCACAGATACGCAGTATTTT.